Detailed here is one T cell receptor beta chain. Germline V gene data show CDR1 as LGHDT and CDR2 as YNNKEL (reference sequence). The V end was cut by 2 bases, the J end by 6 bases, with 11 bases between. CDR3 size: 14 residues. How the authors handled the data: By means of reference gene primer amplification, nucleated cell counts were estimated. Produced via immunoSEQ multiplex PCR; TCRdb's table is partial and in-frame only. The V and J calls and clone size are taken from that table; D and trimming were inferred from the DNA. The sample has 260,000 or so clones, 84% seen once; the top ten hold 8% to 9.5%. These data originate in a study of blood T cell repertoires in COVID-19. Study background: Sites across the United States, Italy and Spain contributed samples from acute and convalescent COVID-19.

The receptor was isolated from a human donor in a cohort sampled during active COVID-19. This sequence joins TRBV3-1 (or the pseudogene TRBV3-2) and TRBJ1-5, with D perhaps TRBD1 (5 bases). Material: peripheral blood. CDR3 protein: CASSQNRIPQPQHF. The DNA for the CDR3 is TGTGCCAGCAGCCAAAACAGGATACCTCAGCCCCAGCATTTT.